A single sample is the source of the 17 T cell receptor beta chains below, sequenced in a study of T cell repertoires in cytomegalovirus infection (dated by TCRdb to between 2017 and 2020). TCRdb records Illumina HiSeq 1500 as the sequencer. TCRdb applied fastp at Q25 and MiXCR to the public reads, then kept only in-frame beta chains. CDR3 protein sequences are deduplicated, and each keeps its most common genes and DNA. This sample lists 700,000 to 850,000 distinct CDR3 sequences; about 31% were detected once. The ten top clones hold under 15% of the sample. What this sample's treatment or condition label stands for: in vitro stimulation with specific CMV peptide epitopes to enrich CMV-specific T cells. Their antigens remain unidentified. Sequencing was performed on cultured CD8+ T cells from PBMCs, taken from culture after CMV antigen stimulation. Receptors originate from a human donor in good health (CMV status not recorded). Some clones in this sample may be carry-over from other donors' samples.

The chain uses TRBV7-8 and TRBJ2-3; 13 bases match TRBD2. With 5 bases clipped from V and 0 bases from J, the junction kept 11 bases outside the gene matches. The length of the CDR3 is 19 residues. Germline V gene data show CDR1 as SGHVS and CDR2 as FQNEAQ. The CDR3 region has the DNA TGTGCCAGCAGCCTGCCGACTAGCGGGGGGCCCTCTAGCACAGATACGCAGTATTTT. Amino acids: CASSLPTSGGPSSTDTQYF.

This chain connects TRBV19 to TRBJ2-2; D possibly matches TRBD1 or TRBD2 (5 bases each). The length of the CDR3 is 13 residues. Germline CDR1 LNHDA, CDR2 SQIVND (reference sequence). The V end was cut by 6 bases, the J end by 2 bases, with 7 bases between. This CDR3 is CASRWDNTGELFF. Written as DNA, the CDR3 is TGTGCCAGTAGATGGGACAACACCGGGGAGCTGTTTTTT.

This clonotype came up a few times. The rearrangement joins TRBV29-1 to TRBJ1-2; D ambiguous. Germline assignment: CDR1 SQVTM and CDR2 ANQGSEA. The V end was cut by 6 bases, the J end by 8 bases, with 16 bases between. The CDR3 has 12 amino acids. The CDR3: CSVHLPLRGYTF. In DNA form, the CDR3 reads TGCAGCGTGCACCTCCCCCTCCGAGGCTACACCTTC. The full variable domain, rest sourced from reference TRBV29-1 and TRBJ1-2, is SAVISQKPSRDICQRGTSLTIQCQVDSQVTMMFWYRQQPGQSLTLIATANQGSEATYESGFVIDKFPISRPNLTFSTLTVSNMSPEDSSIYLCSVHLPLRGYTFGSGTRLTVV.

The chain is built from TRBV27 and TRBJ2-5; 8 nucleotides align to TRBD2. CDR1 is MNHEY, CDR2 SMNVEV, per germline (reference sequence). The CDR3 runs to 16 residues. The ends lost 0 bases at V and 5 bases at J; junction bases unmatched: 8. The CDR3 nucleotides read TGTGCCAGCAGTTTATCAGGGCGGGGGGCCAGGGAGACCCAGTACTTC. Translated, it gives CASSLSGRGARETQYF.

The chain uses TRBV25-1 and TRBJ1-6; D perhaps matches TRBD1 (6 bases). Germline V gene data show CDR1 as MGHDK and CDR2 as SYGVNS. V lost 0 bases, J lost 8 bases, and 20 bases lay in between. The CDR3 has 18 amino acids. CDR3 DNA: TGTGCCAGCAGTGAATATAACCAAGACAGGTTGTTATATTCACCCCTCCACTTT. It encodes CASSEYNQDRLLYSPLHF.

CDR3 DNA: TGTGCCAGCAGTGCTACTCAGGGGAGCCATTACGAGCAGTACTTC. Encoded protein: CASSATQGSHYEQYF. The chain is built from TRBV2 and TRBJ2-7, with D possibly being TRBD1 (6 bases). Trimming stripped 4 bases from V and 4 bases from J, with 17 bases between. The CDR3 is 15 amino acids. CDR1 is SNHLY and CDR2 is FYNNEI in the germline V gene. Combining the CDR3 with reference TRBV2 and TRBJ2-7 gives the whole variable domain EPEVTQTPSHQVTQMGQEVILRCVPISNHLYFYWYRQILGQKVEFLVSFYNNEISEKSEIFDDQFSVERPDGSNFTLKIRSTKLEDSAMYFCASSATQGSHYEQYFGPGTRLTVT.

This clonotype was seen repeatedly, ten times or more. The chain recombines TRBV7-9 with TRBJ2-7; TRBD2 aligns across 8 bases. V trimming: 4 bases; J trimming: 0 bases; junction bases outside the gene matches: 5. CDR1 SEHNR and CDR2 FQNEAQ come from the germline V gene (reference sequence). The CDR3 covers 15 residues. The CDR3 nucleotides are TGTGCCAGCAGCTCGTTAGCGGGGTTCTCCTACGAGCAGTACTTC. The encoded protein is CASSSLAGFSYEQYF.

This clonotype was seen a few times. The chain has TRBV7-2 and TRBJ2-5, with 9 bases lining up with TRBD1. J gave up 5 bases and V 5 bases, and 6 bases lay outside the gene matches. Per the germline V gene, CDR1 is SGHTA and CDR2 is FQGNSA. The CDR3 spans 14 residues. The CDR3 here is CASSKQGAKETQYF. The CDR3 DNA reads as TGTGCCAGCAGCAAACAGGGGGCTAAGGAGACCCAGTACTTC.

On this clonotype: This may be a read error, as it is one base from a much larger clone. The chain carries TRBV19 and TRBJ1-2; D is uncertain. The CDR3 has 15 residues. V gave up 5 bases and J gave up 4 bases, with 17 bases separating them. Looked up from germline, CDR1 is LNHDA and CDR2 is SQIVND (reference sequence). CDR3 nucleotides: TGTGCCAGTAGTCCCGGCCCAGCGGTCGCCTATGGCTACACCTTC. This encodes CASSPGPAVAYGYTF.

This clonotype came up once. The rearrangement uses TRBV19 and TRBJ1-1; D is unresolved. CDR1 and CDR2 from the germline V gene are LNHDA and SQIVND (reference sequence). V was trimmed by 5 bases and J by 0 bases, leaving 10 bases between them. This CDR3 is built from 14 residues. The CDR3 coding sequence is TGTGCCAGTAGTGTCTGGGATTTGAACACTGAAGCTTTCTTT. This sequence encodes CASSVWDLNTEAFF.

On this clonotype itself: Without the conserved terminal phenylalanine or tryptophan, this CDR3 likely stems from a read error. This chain links TRBV28 with TRBJ1-4; no clear D. Trimming took off 1 base at V and 5 bases at J, with 17 bases between the two ends. CDR3 length equals 17 residues. CDR1 and CDR2 from the germline V gene are MDHEN and SYDVKM. CDR3 nucleotides: TGTGCCAGCAGTTTATATTTTGGGAGGCCAAGGAATGAAAAACTGTTTTCT. This encodes CASSLYFGRPRNEKLFS.

This clonotype was observed a few times. J is TRBJ2-7 and V is TRBV5-1; tentatively, D is TRBD2 (6 bases). V was pared by 0 bases and J by 4 bases, with 11 bases between. The CDR3 is 14 amino acids. Per germline, CDR1 SGHRS and CDR2 YFSETQ. CDR3 amino acids: CASSLAGDLYEQYF. As DNA, the CDR3 is TGCGCCAGCAGCTTGGCGGGGGACCTTTACGAGCAGTACTTC.

V is TRBV19 and J is TRBJ2-1; the match to TRBD2 covers 10 bases. J was trimmed by 4 bases and V by 0 bases; bases with no gene match: 9. The germline V gene has CDR1 LNHDA and CDR2 SQIVND (reference sequence). The CDR3 consists of 18 residues. CDR3 DNA: TGTGCCAGTAGTATAGATCCCGGAGCGGGGGGGCTTTACAATGAGCAGTTCTTC. It codes for CASSIDPGAGGLYNEQFF.

V usage is TRBV6-2 or TRBV6-3 and J usage is TRBJ1-1; D not certain. Germline V lookup: CDR1 MNHEY, CDR2 SVGEGT. The CDR3 has 13 residues. Trimming left V 0 bases short and J 7 bases short, with 9 bases between. The CDR3 DNA is TGTGCCAGCAGTTACTCAGGGAGTATTGAAGCTTTCTTT. Protein product: CASSYSGSIEAFF.

This clonotype showed up just a few times. This chain joins TRBV4-1 and TRBJ2-7; 10 nucleotides match TRBD2. Trimming removed 2 bases from V and 2 bases from J; junction bases left unmatched: 0. Germline values: CDR1 MGHRA, CDR2 YSYEKL. This CDR3 spans 14 amino acids. The CDR3 nucleotides are TGCGCCAGCAGCCAAACTAGCGGGGCCTACGAGCAGTACTTC. It specifies CASSQTSGAYEQYF.

This clonotype came up many times. The chain is built from TRBV7-2 and TRBJ2-4; possibly TRBD1 for D (6 bases). This CDR3 comprises 15 residues. The germline V and J ends were trimmed by 1 base and 6 bases, with 13 bases remaining between them. CDR1 and CDR2 (germline): SGHTA, FQGNSA. CDR3 nucleotides: TGTGCCAGCAGCTTAGGGATGGGACACGGAAACATTCAGTACTTC. Amino acids: CASSLGMGHGNIQYF.

In its sample, this clonotype was seen once. This rearrangement joins TRBV14 to TRBJ2-7; TRBD1 is a possible D gene (6 bases). V shed 2 bases and J shed 5 bases, with 16 bases lying between them. CDR1 is SGHDN, CDR2 FVKESK, per germline. The CDR3 spans 15 residues. The CDR3 DNA follows: TGTGCCAGCAGCCAACAGGGGATGCGGTTCGACGAGCAGTACTTC. It yields the protein CASSQQGMRFDEQYF.